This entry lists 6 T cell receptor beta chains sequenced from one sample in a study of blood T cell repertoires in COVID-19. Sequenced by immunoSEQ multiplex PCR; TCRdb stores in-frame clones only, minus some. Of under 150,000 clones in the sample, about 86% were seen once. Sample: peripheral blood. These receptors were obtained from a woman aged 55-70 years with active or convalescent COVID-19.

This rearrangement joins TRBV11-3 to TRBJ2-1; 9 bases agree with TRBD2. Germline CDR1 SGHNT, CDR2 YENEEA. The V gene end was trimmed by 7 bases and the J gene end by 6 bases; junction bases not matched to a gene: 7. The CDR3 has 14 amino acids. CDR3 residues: CASTRSGGSNEQFF. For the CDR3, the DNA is TGTGCCAGCACCCGGAGCGGGGGGTCCAATGAGCAGTTCTTC.

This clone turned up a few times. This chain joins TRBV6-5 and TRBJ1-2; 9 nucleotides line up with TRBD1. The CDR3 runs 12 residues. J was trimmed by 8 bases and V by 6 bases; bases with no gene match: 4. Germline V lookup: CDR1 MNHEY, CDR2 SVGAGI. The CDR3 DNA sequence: TGTGCCAGCAGGACAGGGGGTGGGGGCTACACCTTC. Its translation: CASRTGGGGYTF.

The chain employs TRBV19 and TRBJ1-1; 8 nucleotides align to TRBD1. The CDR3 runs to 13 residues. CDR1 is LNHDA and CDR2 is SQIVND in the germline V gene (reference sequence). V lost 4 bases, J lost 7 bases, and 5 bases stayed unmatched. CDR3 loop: CASSNLGQGEAFF. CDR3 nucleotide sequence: TGTGCCAGTAGTAACCTCGGACAGGGTGAAGCTTTCTTT.

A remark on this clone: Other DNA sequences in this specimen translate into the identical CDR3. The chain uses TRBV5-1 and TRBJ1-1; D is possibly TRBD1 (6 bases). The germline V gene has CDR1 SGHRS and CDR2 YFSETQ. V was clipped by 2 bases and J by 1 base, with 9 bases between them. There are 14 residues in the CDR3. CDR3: CASSLARGNTEAFF. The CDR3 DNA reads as TGCGCCAGCAGCTTAGCCAGGGGGAACACTGAAGCTTTCTTT.

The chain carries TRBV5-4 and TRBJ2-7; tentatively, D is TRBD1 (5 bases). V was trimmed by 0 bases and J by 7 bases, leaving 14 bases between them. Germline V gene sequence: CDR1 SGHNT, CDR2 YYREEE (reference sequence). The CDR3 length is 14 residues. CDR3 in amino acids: CASSLEHRRTEQYF. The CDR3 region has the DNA TGTGCCAGCAGCTTGGAACACCGACGGACAGAGCAGTACTTC.

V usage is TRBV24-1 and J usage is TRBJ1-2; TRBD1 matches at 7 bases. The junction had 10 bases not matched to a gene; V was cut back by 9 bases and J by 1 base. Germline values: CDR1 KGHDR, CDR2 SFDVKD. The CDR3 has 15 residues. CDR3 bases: TGTGCCACCTCCCCGTCGACAGGGTTTAACTATGGCTACACCTTC. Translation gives CATSPSTGFNYGYTF.